This T cell receptor beta chain originates from a study of cytomegalovirus exposure and HLA in healthy donors. General study results and limits: As confirmed in vitro, a few CMV-associated chains were specific for CMV antigens.

Assay: immunoSEQ multiplex PCR; the TCRdb copy retains only in-frame clones and omits some. Here the sample spans around 170,000 clones, roughly 91% being singletons. Of note for this clone: The antigen remains undetermined.

Input material: PBMCs. The receptor was isolated from a young man in good health and CMV-seronegative.

The CDR3 coding sequence is TGTGCCAGCAGCTTAAGGCAGGGGGCTCCTAATGAAAAACTGTTTTTT. Its translation: CASSLRQGAPNEKLFF. The V and J genes are TRBV13 and TRBJ1-4, with 8 bases that match TRBD1. The length of the CDR3 is 16 residues. V lost 2 bases and J lost 3; bases outside the gene matches: 5. The germline gives CDR1 PRHDT, CDR2 FYEKMQ (reference sequence). Full variable domain (outside the CDR3, taken from reference TRBV13 and TRBJ1-4): AAGVIQSPRHLIKEKRETATLKCYPIPRHDTVYWYQQGPGQDPQFLISFYEKMQSDKGSIPDRFSAQQFSDYHSELNMSSLELGDSALYFCASSLRQGAPNEKLFFGSGTQLSVL.